These 7 T cell receptor beta chains originate from one sample sequenced in a study of blood T cells in healthy people across ages. It was with a sample-barcoded 5' primer and a J-beta primer mix that a second PCR of roughly 7 to 12 cycles was run. TCRdb fed the 5' RACE reads into MiXCR, producing one record per CDR3 protein. The table includes 980,000 or so distinct CDR3 sequences, under 50% detected once. The sample comprised blood. Receptor source: a young man in good health.

This sequence joins TRBV7-9 and TRBJ2-1; D is ambiguous. V shed 3 bases and J shed 5 bases, with 17 bases lying between them. The CDR3 totals 16 residues. Germline-derived CDR1 and CDR2 are SEHNR and FQNEAQ (reference sequence). The CDR3 here is CASSLALSEAHNEQFF. The CDR3 nucleotides are TGTGCCAGCAGCTTGGCGCTGAGCGAGGCCCACAATGAGCAGTTCTTC.

The chain links TRBV6-2 or TRBV6-3 to TRBJ1-1; D is perhaps TRBD1 (5 bases). Trimming removed 5 bases at V and 0 bases at J, with 19 bases between. From germline, CDR1 is MNHEY and CDR2 SVGEGT. CDR3 length: 17 amino acids. As DNA, the CDR3 is TGTGCCAGCAGTCCCCGCCTTGGGGCAGGGATGAACACTGAAGCTTTCTTT. This gives the protein CASSPRLGAGMNTEAFF.

The rearrangement joins TRBV20-1 to TRBJ2-7, with D possibly being TRBD2 (5 bases). The length of the CDR3 is 13 residues. CDR1 DFQATT and CDR2 SNEGSKA come from the germline V gene (reference sequence). Between the trimmed V and J ends, which lost 5 bases and 2 bases, there was a span of 13 bases. CDR3 sequence (DNA): TGCAGTGCTCTACCCGGGAACCCCTACGAGCAGTACTTC. Translated, it gives CSALPGNPYEQYF.

This clonotype was counted a few times. This chain connects TRBV12-5 to TRBJ1-2; TRBD1 aligns across 8 bases. Germline CDR1 LGHNT, CDR2 FRNRAP. The junction had 6 bases not matched to a gene; V was cut back by 5 bases and J by 7 bases. The CDR3 has 13 amino acids. The DNA for the CDR3 is TGTGCTAGTGGTGTGGGGACAGGATCTGGCTACACCTTC. It is translated as CASGVGTGSGYTF.

J is TRBJ2-3 and V is TRBV6-2 or TRBV6-3; D might be TRBD2 (6 bases). V shed 8 bases and J shed 6 bases, with 18 bases lying between them. Germline assignment: CDR1 MNHEY and CDR2 SVGEGT. The CDR3 has 14 residues. CDR3 protein: CASLAGWGTDTQYF. CDR3 nucleotide sequence: TGTGCCAGCTTGGCGGGATGGGGGACGGATACGCAGTATTTT.

About this clonotype: An end of the junction does not agree with germline; a read error may underlie this. V is TRBV7-9 and J is TRBJ2-4; D gene uncertain. The J call is uncertain, as TRBJ2-7 better fits the DNA end. CDR3 length equals 16 residues. Per the germline V gene, CDR1 is SEHNR and CDR2 is FQNEAQ (reference sequence). DNA for the CDR3: TGTGCCAGCACCTTAGGTGGCGGCAGTCCCTCCTACGAGCAGTACTTC. Protein product: CASTLGGGSPSYEQYF.

The gene calls are TRBV18 and TRBJ1-2; perhaps TRBD1 as D (6 bases). The germline gives CDR1 KGHSH, CDR2 LQKENI. CDR3 length: 15 residues. V dropped 2 bases and J dropped 7 bases, with 17 bases sitting between them. The CDR3 DNA reads as TGTGCCAGCTCACCAGAACAGGGCCTTTATGGTGGCTACACCTTC. Protein: CASSPEQGLYGGYTF. The full variable domain, with the rest looked up from reference TRBV18 and TRBJ1-2, is NAGVMQNPRHLVRRRGQEARLRCSPMKGHSHVYWYRQLPEEGLKFMVYLQKENIIDESGMPKERFSAEFPKEGPSILRIQQVVRGDSAAYFCASSPEQGLYGGYTFGSGTRLTVV.